Below, one T cell receptor beta chain is given with its context. This entry belongs to a study of chemoradiotherapy in HPV16-positive cancers. This CDR3 is built from 16 residues. With 5 bases removed from V and 5 bases from J, the gap between germline ends came to 21 bases. Germline V lookup: CDR1 SEHNR, CDR2 FQNEAQ (reference sequence). Clones were read by immunoSEQ multiplex PCR, and TCRdb kept only the in-frame ones, dropping some. The table shows 25,000 to 35,000 clones, with about nine tenths occurring only once. Repertoires were sampled repeatedly during chemoradiotherapy. The source of this sequence is a human donor with HPV-associated anogenital cancer. The chain uses TRBV7-9 and TRBJ1-1; weak D call: TRBD1 (5 bases). Sequenced material: blood, taken from a patient who underwent chemoradiotherapy. The CDR3: CASSRIFMGRGTEAFF. In nucleotides, the CDR3 is TGTGCCAGCAGCCGCATTTTCATGGGGCGGGGAACTGAAGCTTTCTTT.